One T cell receptor (beta chain) is described in this entry. V trimming: 5 bases; J trimming: 5 bases; junction bases outside the gene matches: 6. The germline V gene encodes CDR1 SGHTA and CDR2 FQGTGA. CDR3 length: 15 amino acids. The data stem from a study of blood T cell repertoires in COVID-19. Study overall: PBMCs, B-cell-depleted T cells, or T cells were the source of the cDNA or gDNA that made up the material.

Authors' data handling: Reference gene primer amplification gave nucleated cell count estimates. Measured with immunoSEQ multiplex PCR; TCRdb has only the in-frame clones, and not every one. From that table come the V and J calls and clone size; the DNA was used to work out D and trimming. The repertoire includes around 99,000 clones, around 80% of them detected once, and roughly 8.2% sits in the top ten. What was sequenced was peripheral blood. The rearrangement links TRBV7-3 to TRBJ2-3, with TRBD2 matching 11 bases. This sequence was found in a man aged 50 or older who had recovered from COVID-19. Here the CDR3 reads CASSPTSGAGDTQYF. Here the CDR3 DNA reads TGTGCCAGCAGCCCGACTAGCGGGGCGGGAGATACGCAGTATTTT.